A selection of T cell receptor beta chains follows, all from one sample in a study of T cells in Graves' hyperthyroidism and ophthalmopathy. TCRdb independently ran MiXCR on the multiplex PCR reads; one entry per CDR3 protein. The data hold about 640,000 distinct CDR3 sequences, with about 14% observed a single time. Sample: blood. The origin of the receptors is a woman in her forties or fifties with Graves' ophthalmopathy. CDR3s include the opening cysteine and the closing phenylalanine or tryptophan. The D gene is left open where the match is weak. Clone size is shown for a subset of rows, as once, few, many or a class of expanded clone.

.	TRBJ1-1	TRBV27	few	CASSSAAGGNTEAFF	TGTGCCAGCAGTTCCGCCGCGGGAGGGAACACTGAAGCTTTCTTT
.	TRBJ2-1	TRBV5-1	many	CASSLAGGNYNEQFF	TGCGCCAGCAGCTTGGCCGGGGGAAACTACAATGAGCAGTTCTTC
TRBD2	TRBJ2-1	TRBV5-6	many	CASSPSLSGEQFF	TGTGCCAGCAGCCCTTCCCTTAGCGGGGAGCAGTTCTTC
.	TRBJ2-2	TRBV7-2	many	CASARVGRYTGELFF	TGTGCCAGCGCCCGGGTTGGAAGATACACCGGGGAGCTGTTTTTT
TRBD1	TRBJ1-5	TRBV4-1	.	CASSLRQGEGMSNQPQHF	TGCGCCAGCAGCCTTCGACAGGGAGAGGGTATGAGCAATCAGCCCCAGCATTTT
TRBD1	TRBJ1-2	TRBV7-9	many	CASSDRDRDTYGYTF	TGTGCCAGCAGCGACCGGGACAGGGACACCTATGGCTACACCTTC
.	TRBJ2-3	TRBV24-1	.	CATSAADRGGTDTQYF	TGTGCCACCAGTGCGGCGGACCGCGGAGGCACAGATACGCAGTATTTT
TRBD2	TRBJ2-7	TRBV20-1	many	CSVVKTSGRTYEQYF	TGCAGTGTAGTGAAAACTAGCGGGAGGACTTACGAGCAGTACTTC
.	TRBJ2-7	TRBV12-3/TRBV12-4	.	CASAVDRSYEQYF	TGTGCCAGCGCCGTCGACAGGTCGTACGAGCAGTACTTC
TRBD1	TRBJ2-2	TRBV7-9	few	CASRKDREWSGELFF	TGTGCCAGCAGGAAGGACAGGGAATGGTCCGGGGAGCTGTTTTTT
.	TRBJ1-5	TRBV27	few	CASRPGGDSNQPQHF	TGTGCCAGCAGGCCAGGAGGGGATAGCAATCAGCCCCAGCATTTT
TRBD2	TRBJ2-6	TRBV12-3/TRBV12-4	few	CASSTSLAGEVGANVLTF	TGTGCCAGCAGCACCTCACTAGCGGGAGAGGTTGGGGCCAACGTCCTGACTTTC
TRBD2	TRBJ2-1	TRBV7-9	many	CASSLGTRNNEQFF	TGTGCCAGCAGCTTGGGGACTAGGAATAATGAGCAGTTCTTC
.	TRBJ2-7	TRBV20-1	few	CSARDGPDEQYF	TGCAGTGCTAGAGATGGGCCAGACGAGCAGTACTTC
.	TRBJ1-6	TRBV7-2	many	CASSFLGGDNSPLHF	TGTGCCAGCAGCTTCCTAGGGGGTGACAATTCACCCCTCCACTTT
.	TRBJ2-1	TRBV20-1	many	CSARDLRGGFSYNEQFF	TGCAGTGCTAGAGATCTAAGGGGCGGATTCTCCTACAATGAGCAGTTCTTC
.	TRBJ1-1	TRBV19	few	CASSIEGGMNTEAFF	TGTGCCAGTAGTATAGAGGGCGGAATGAACACTGAAGCTTTCTTT
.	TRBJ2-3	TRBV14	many	CASSQDGDTQYF	TGTGCCAGCAGCCAAGACGGGGATACGCAGTATTTT
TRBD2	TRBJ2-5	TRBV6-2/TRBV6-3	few	CASSLTSGRVQYF	TGTGCCAGCAGTCTAACTAGCGGGAGAGTTCAGTACTTC
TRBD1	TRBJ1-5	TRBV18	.	CASSVTGVYLDQPQHF	TGTGCCAGCTCAGTGACAGGGGTATATTTGGACCAGCCCCAGCATTTT
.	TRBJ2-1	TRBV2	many	CASSAPREQISNEQFF	TGTGCCAGCAGTGCCCCCCGTGAACAGATTAGCAATGAGCAGTTCTTC
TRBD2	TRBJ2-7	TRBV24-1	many	CATSAGGTETYEQYF	TGTGCCACCAGTGCCGGGGGGACCGAAACCTACGAGCAGTACTTC